This note documents a single T cell receptor beta chain sequence. The target antigen is unknown. There are 13 residues in the CDR3. Deletions cut 0 bases from V and 5 bases from J, with 5 bases between. CDR1 is LNHNV and CDR2 is YYDKDF in the germline V gene (reference sequence). The sample comes from a study of T cell responses to AZD1222 COVID-19 vaccine. Whole-study findings and limits: The reported proportion of spike-specific TCRs targeting unmutated variant regions was nearly half.

Clones were sequenced by immunoSEQ multiplex PCR, and TCRdb holds only the in-frame ones, with some missing. This sample has 100,000 to 150,000 clones, with approximately 83% found just once. The input for sequencing was peripheral blood, taken on day 0 of AZD1222 vaccination. The chain couples TRBV15 to TRBJ1-3; D remains unclear. This TCR came from an adult in good health. The chain's CDR3 is CATSRDGRNTIYF. CDR3 bases: TGTGCCACCAGCAGAGATGGGAGAAACACCATATATTTT.